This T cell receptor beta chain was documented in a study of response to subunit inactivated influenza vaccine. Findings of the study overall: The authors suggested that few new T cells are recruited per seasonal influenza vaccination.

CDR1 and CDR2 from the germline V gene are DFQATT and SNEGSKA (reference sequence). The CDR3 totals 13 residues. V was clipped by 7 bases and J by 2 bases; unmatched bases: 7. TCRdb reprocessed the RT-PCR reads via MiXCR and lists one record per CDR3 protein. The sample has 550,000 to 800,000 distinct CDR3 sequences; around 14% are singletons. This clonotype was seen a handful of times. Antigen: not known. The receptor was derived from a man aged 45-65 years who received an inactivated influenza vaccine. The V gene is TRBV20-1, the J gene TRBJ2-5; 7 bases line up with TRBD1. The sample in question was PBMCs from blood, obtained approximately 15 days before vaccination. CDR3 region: CSGVGRGQETQYF. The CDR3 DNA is TGCAGTGGGGTCGGCAGGGGGCAAGAGACCCAGTACTTC.